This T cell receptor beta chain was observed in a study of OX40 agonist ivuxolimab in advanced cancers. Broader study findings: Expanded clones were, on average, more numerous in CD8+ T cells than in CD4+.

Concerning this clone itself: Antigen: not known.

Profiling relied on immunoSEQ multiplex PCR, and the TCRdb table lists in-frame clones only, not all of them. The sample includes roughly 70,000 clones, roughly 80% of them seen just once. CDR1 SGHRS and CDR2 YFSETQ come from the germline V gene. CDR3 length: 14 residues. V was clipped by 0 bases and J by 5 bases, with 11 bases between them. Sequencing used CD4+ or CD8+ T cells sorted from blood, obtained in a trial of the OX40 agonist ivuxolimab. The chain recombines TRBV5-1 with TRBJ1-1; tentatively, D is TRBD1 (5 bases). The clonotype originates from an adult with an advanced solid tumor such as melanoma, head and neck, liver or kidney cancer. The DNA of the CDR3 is TGCGCCAGCAGCTTGGCGGGGCCCCGAACTGAAGCTTTCTTT. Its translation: CASSLAGPRTEAFF. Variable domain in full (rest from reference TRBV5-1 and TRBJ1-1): KAGVTQTPRYLIKTRGQQVTLSCSPISGHRSVSWYQQTPGQGLQFLFEYFSETQRNKGNFPGRFSGRQFSNSRSEMNVSTLELGDSALYLCASSLAGPRTEAFFGQGTRLTVV.